The sample holds a few counts of the clone carrying this TCR beta chain. What it binds is not known. The PCR was carried out with 60 Vbeta primers and 13 Jbeta primers. TCRdb's copy holds only in-frame clones and misses some; the assay was immunoSEQ multiplex PCR. Here the sample spans fewer than 200,000 clones, 70% to 90% being singletons. These data are taken from a study of cytomegalovirus exposure and HLA in healthy donors. CDR1 is MNHEY, CDR2 SVGAGI, per germline. Trimming cost V 2 bases and J 6 bases; bases outside gene matches: 7. The CDR3 has 15 amino acids. Study outcomes and limitations: TCR beta chains associated with HLA were, in a later analysis, more clonally expanded than equally common others.

The receptor was derived from a woman aged 18-29 years in good health and CMV-seronegative. Material for sequencing was PBMCs. The V gene is TRBV6-5, the J gene TRBJ1-5, with TRBD1 identical over 7 bases. The CDR3 coding sequence is TGTGCCAGCAGTTACATCGCAGGGGGTGGTCAGCCCCAGCATTTT. Residues: CASSYIAGGGQPQHF.